This TCR beta chain stems from a study of shared clonotypes between healthy human individuals. Per the authors' pipeline: From ImmunoSEQ came sequences covering only the junction and carrying no quality scores, so filtering differed. The protocol was immunoSEQ multiplex PCR, while the TCRdb copy is restricted to in-frame clones and leaves out a portion. The D gene and trimming were derived from the DNA, and the V and J assignments and clone size from that table. The sample shows approximately 980,000 clones, 60% to 85% of them seen only once. Trimming cost V 6 bases and J 1 base, with 4 bases left between them. The germline V gene has CDR1 SGHTA and CDR2 FQGNSA. CDR3 length: 13 residues. With respect to this clone: Antigen specificity is unknown. A much larger clone lies a single base off, so this may be a read error.

Findings and limits, study-wide: Around 5% of naive CD4 clonotypes were common to a handful of donors. Generation of non-shared clonotypes was less probable than generation of clonotypes shared by all four donors.

What was sequenced was memory CD4+ T cells sorted from blood. The subset denotes: CD45RA-negative fraction. The source of this sequence is a man between 18 and 35 years old in good health. V usage is TRBV7-2 and J usage is TRBJ2-6; D gene ambiguous. DNA for the CDR3: TGTGCCAGCAGTGGGTCTGGGGCCAACGTCCTGACTTTC. Amino acids: CASSGSGANVLTF.